This T cell receptor (beta chain) is drawn from a study of CD8 T cells in Susac syndrome. This CDR3 contains 14 residues. The V gene end was trimmed by 10 bases and the J gene end by 4 bases; junction bases not matched to a gene: 12. Per germline, CDR1 MNHEY and CDR2 SVGAGI. Random hexamers were used to reverse transcribe the RNA input (about 0.45 to 1 ug). TCRdb re-called the immunoSEQ multiplex PCR reads with MiXCR, one entry per CDR3 protein. Of hundreds of thousands of distinct CDR3 sequences in the sample, more than 80% are singletons; the top ten hold 0.12%. J is TRBJ1-1 and V is TRBV6-5, with 7 bases aligning to TRBD1. This sequence originates from a human donor with multiple sclerosis. Sequencing was carried out using CD8+ T cells from PBMCs. Here the CDR3 DNA reads TGTGCCACCGAGCCCCAGGGGGTAGCCACTGAAGCTTTCTTT. It specifies CATEPQGVATEAFF.